These 17 T cell receptor beta chains came from one sample sequenced in a study of monozygotic twins with cystic fibrosis. The data were produced by immunoSEQ multiplex PCR, yet TCRdb's version contains in-frame clones alone and is incomplete. The sample has 9,500 to 10,000 clones; about 98% are singletons. Sequencing was carried out using blood. The receptor set was obtained from a girl aged 2-10 years with cystic fibrosis.

This chain joins TRBV18 and TRBJ2-5; no clear D gene. This CDR3 has 16 amino acids. CDR1 and CDR2 (germline): KGHSH, LQKENI. V shed 2 bases and J shed 1 base, with 14 bases lying between them. The CDR3, as DNA: TGTGCCAGCTCACCAAATGTGCGCACCTCCCAAGAGACCCAGTACTTC. Encoded protein: CASSPNVRTSQETQYF.

The genes are TRBV5-1 and TRBJ2-3; 7 nucleotides align to TRBD2. V was pared by 4 bases and J by 5 bases, with 13 bases of the junction left unmatched. Germline V gene data show CDR1 as SGHRS and CDR2 as YFSETQ. The length of the CDR3 is 16 residues. The CDR3 sequence is CASSPVLGRAGDTQYF. Written as DNA, the CDR3 is TGCGCCAGCAGCCCGGTTTTAGGGAGGGCCGGAGATACGCAGTATTTT.

V gene TRBV18 combines with J gene TRBJ2-5; TRBD1 aligns across 7 bases. Germline V gene lookup returns CDR1 KGHSH and CDR2 LQKENI. The CDR3 has 15 residues. The V and J ends lost 6 bases and 1 base, in that order; junction bases with no gene match: 8. Here the CDR3 DNA reads TGTGCCAGCTCTCGCCTCGGGACAGTCCAAGAGACCCAGTACTTC. The encoded protein is CASSRLGTVQETQYF.

The rearrangement joins TRBV4-1 to TRBJ2-3, with TRBD1 matching over 7 bases. V was clipped by 0 bases and J by 1 base; unmatched bases: 4. This CDR3 is 16 amino acids long. In germline, CDR1 is MGHRA, CDR2 YSYEKL. This CDR3 is CASSQDAGQGTDTQYF. The CDR3, as DNA: TGCGCCAGCAGCCAAGATGCCGGACAGGGCACAGATACGCAGTATTTT.

This clone has a single count. V usage is TRBV5-1 and J usage is TRBJ2-1; no definite D call. This CDR3 has 13 amino acids. The germline V gene has CDR1 SGHRS and CDR2 YFSETQ. V was shortened by 4 bases and J by 5 bases, with 10 bases between the two germline ends. CDR3 in DNA: TGCGCCAGCAGCCGCCCCACGAACAATGAGCAGTTCTTC. Its translation is CASSRPTNNEQFF. The variable domain in full, completed from reference TRBV5-1 and TRBJ2-1, reads KAGVTQTPRYLIKTRGQQVTLSCSPISGHRSVSWYQQTPGQGLQFLFEYFSETQRNKGNFPGRFSGRQFSNSRSEMNVSTLELGDSALYLCASSRPTNNEQFFGPGTRLTVL.

This sequence joins TRBV29-1 and TRBJ1-4; D gene unclear. The germline CDR1 and CDR2 sequences are SQVTM and ANQGSEA. This CDR3 is built from 10 residues. Trimming cost V 4 bases and J 8 bases, with 5 bases left between them. CDR3 bases: TGCAGCGTTGGCGAAGAAAAACTGTTTTTT. Its translation is CSVGEEKLFF.

The chain is built from TRBV7-6 and TRBJ2-1; 9 nucleotides match TRBD2. Trimming cost V 2 bases and J 4 bases; bases outside gene matches: 18. CDR1 SGHVS and CDR2 FNYEAQ come from the germline V gene. The CDR3 totals 20 residues. In nucleotides, the CDR3 is TGTGCCAGCAGCTTATTCGCCTTGGAGGGGCGGGAGGGCCGGTACAATGAGCAGTTCTTC. Its translation: CASSLFALEGREGRYNEQFF.

The chain combines TRBV6-5 with TRBJ1-2; 9 nucleotides match TRBD1. Germline CDR1 reads MNHEY; CDR2 reads SVGAGI. Trimming at V came to 2 bases and at J to 8 bases, leaving 9 bases not matched to a gene. The CDR3 is 15 residues long. The CDR3 sequence is CASSYTGTGLGGYTF. The DNA of the CDR3 is TGTGCCAGCAGTTACACCGGGACAGGGTTAGGAGGCTACACCTTC.

The V gene is TRBV28, the J gene TRBJ2-7, with 8 bases aligning to TRBD2. CDR1 is MDHEN, CDR2 SYDVKM, per germline. V was pared by 11 bases and J by 0 bases, with 9 bases of the junction left unmatched. CDR3 length: 14 residues. This chain's CDR3 is CAGSRGGFSYEQYF. The CDR3 nucleotides read TGTGCCGGCTCACGGGGGGGTTTCTCCTACGAGCAGTACTTC.

This rearrangement joins TRBV4-3 to TRBJ2-3; 8 bases map to TRBD2. CDR1 and CDR2 (germline): LGHNA, YSLEER. The CDR3 covers 16 residues. Losses at the gene ends were 2 bases for V and 0 bases for J; bases not matched to a gene: 4. The CDR3 sequence: CASSQTTSGSTDTQYF. The CDR3 nucleotides read TGCGCCAGCAGCCAAACCACTAGCGGTAGCACAGATACGCAGTATTTT.

This chain uses TRBV7-8 with TRBJ2-7, with TRBD2 matching 9 bases. Germline assignment: CDR1 SGHVS and CDR2 FQNEAQ. Unmatched junction bases numbered 11, after V lost 2 bases and J lost 6 bases. The length of the CDR3 is 16 residues. In DNA, the CDR3 is TGTGCCAGCAGCTTATCCCCAGGACTAGCGAGACTCGAGCAGTACTTC. This codes for CASSLSPGLARLEQYF.

V usage is TRBV6-5 and J usage is TRBJ1-5; D gene unclear. CDR3 length: 13 residues. Trimming removed 4 bases from V and 5 bases from J, with 9 bases in between. Per germline, CDR1 MNHEY and CDR2 SVGAGI. CDR3 protein: CASSLVRDQPQHF. DNA for the CDR3: TGTGCCAGCAGTTTGGTTCGTGATCAGCCCCAGCATTTT.

This chain joins TRBV6-5 and TRBJ2-7; D remains ambiguous. Between the trimmed V and J ends, which lost 6 bases and 5 bases, there was a span of 14 bases. The CDR3 spans 13 residues. Germline V CDR1 and CDR2: MNHEY, SVGAGI. Here the CDR3 reads CASSPKGWNEQYF. CDR3 DNA sequence: TGTGCCAGCAGCCCGAAAGGCTGGAACGAGCAGTACTTC.

This clone appeared a few times. J is TRBJ2-7 and V is TRBV6-5; D not resolved. The CDR3 totals 14 residues. Germline assignment: CDR1 MNHEY and CDR2 SVGAGI. V shed 5 bases and J shed 0 bases, with 11 bases lying between them. The CDR3 sequence is CASSPTRFSYEQYF. DNA for the CDR3: TGTGCCAGCAGTCCCACCCGCTTCTCCTACGAGCAGTACTTC.

V is TRBV19 and J is TRBJ2-7; tentative D call: TRBD2 (5 bases). This CDR3 is built from 12 residues. V gave up 3 bases and J gave up 3 bases, with 6 bases separating them. Germline V CDR1 and CDR2: LNHDA, SQIVND (reference sequence). The CDR3 DNA follows: TGTGCCAGTAGTATCGAGGGCTACGAGCAGTACTTC. This codes for CASSIEGYEQYF.

CDR3 coding DNA: TGTGCCAGCTCACCTTCTAGCGGGAGGCCTTCCTACAATGAGCAGTTCTTC. This translates into CASSPSSGRPSYNEQFF. This sequence joins TRBV18 and TRBJ2-1, with TRBD2 matching over 11 bases. The germline CDR1 and CDR2 sequences are KGHSH and LQKENI. V lost 3 bases, J lost 1 base, and 5 bases stayed unmatched. This CDR3 has 17 amino acids.

The chain employs TRBV7-9 and TRBJ1-1, with 8 nucleotides matching TRBD1. V shed 6 bases and J 3 bases; nucleotides not matched to a gene: 15. Per the germline V gene, CDR1 is SEHNR and CDR2 is FQNEAQ (reference sequence). There are 17 residues in the CDR3. This CDR3 is CASRPVRGRRQDTEAFF. Written as DNA, the CDR3 is TGTGCCAGCAGGCCAGTCAGGGGGCGACGACAGGACACTGAAGCTTTCTTT.